One sample yielded the 21 T cell receptor beta chains listed below, sequenced in a study of graft-versus-host responses after intestinal transplantation. Data came from immunoSEQ multiplex PCR; TCRdb stores just in-frame clones and leaves some out. The top ten hold around 0.27% of the sample, which has tens of thousands of clones, about nine tenths seen once. For these TCRs, the target antigens are not known. The sample was unstimulated CD4+ T cells sorted from spleen or lymph node cells, taken before transplant. The receptors here all came from a human donor who was the organ donor for an intestinal transplant.

The chain couples TRBV5-1 to TRBJ2-5, with D maybe TRBD1 (5 bases). The CDR3 length is 11 residues. The germline gives CDR1 SGHRS, CDR2 YFSETQ. Between the trimmed V and J ends, which lost 0 bases and 12 bases, there was a span of 9 bases. The chain's CDR3 is CASSLGGHKYF. CDR3 bases: TGCGCCAGCAGCTTGGGGGGCCATAAGTACTTC.

CDR3: CASSYSDSNYGYTF. CDR3 DNA: TGTGCCAGCAGTTACTCCGACAGTAACTATGGCTACACCTTC. V is TRBV6-5 and J is TRBJ1-2; tentative D call: TRBD1 (5 bases). Germline CDR1 and CDR2: MNHEY and SVGAGI. The CDR3 is made up of 14 amino acids. Trimming pared 0 bases from V and 1 base from J, leaving 6 bases between.

CDR3 sequence reads: CASLLTWGDDSPLHF. The CDR3 DNA reads as TGTGCCAGCCTCCTTACCTGGGGGGATGATTCACCCCTCCACTTT. V is TRBV27 and J is TRBJ1-6, with D possibly matching TRBD1 (5 bases). Trimming cost V 8 bases and J 8 bases, with 19 bases left between them. This CDR3 is 15 amino acids long. The germline V gene encodes CDR1 MNHEY and CDR2 SMNVEV (reference sequence).

J is TRBJ1-1 and V is TRBV6-1; TRBD1 matches at 8 bases. CDR1 and CDR2 from the germline V gene are MNHNS and SASEGT. This CDR3 has 13 residues. V was pared by 7 bases and J by 11 bases, with 12 bases of the junction left unmatched. The CDR3 DNA sequence: TGTGCCAGCAAACCGGGACAGGTGGGTTCGGCTTTCTTT. This gives the protein CASKPGQVGSAFF.

The chain has TRBV2 and TRBJ1-2; weak D call: TRBD1 (6 bases). The V gene's germline CDR1 is SNHLY and CDR2 FYNNEI. The CDR3 spans 18 residues. V lost 5 bases and J lost 0, with 22 bases in between. The CDR3 coding sequence is TGTGCCAGCAGTAGACTCCGGACATCTCAGGGGCCTAACTATGGCTACACCTTC. This gives the protein CASSRLRTSQGPNYGYTF.

The rearrangement links TRBV6-5 to TRBJ1-4; no firm D call. The CDR3 consists of 15 residues. Between the trimmed V and J ends, which lost 6 bases and 8 bases, there was a span of 19 bases. The V gene's germline CDR1 is MNHEY and CDR2 SVGAGI. The CDR3 is CASRRNRGLLEKLFF. CDR3 nucleotides: TGTGCCAGCAGGCGAAACCGGGGATTACTCGAAAAACTGTTTTTT.

The chain employs TRBV4-2 and TRBJ1-1; D gene ambiguous. This CDR3 region has 13 residues. Germline V CDR1 and CDR2: LGHNA, YNFKEQ. V lost 0 bases to trimming and J lost 4 bases, with 6 bases between them. The CDR3 protein is CASSQDLVTEAFF. CDR3 bases: TGTGCCAGCAGCCAAGATTTAGTCACTGAAGCTTTCTTT.

CDR3 nucleotide sequence: TGTGCCAGCAGTTACTCGAGCGGGGGAGACACTGAAGCTTTCTTT. Protein: CASSYSSGGDTEAFF. The chain links TRBV6-5 to TRBJ1-1; tentatively, D is TRBD1 (5 bases). The germline gives CDR1 MNHEY, CDR2 SVGAGI. The CDR3 totals 15 residues. Trimming shortened V by 0 bases and J by 3 bases, and 11 bases separated the two germline ends.

V and J are TRBV27 and TRBJ2-1; 9 nucleotides agree with TRBD2. The germline CDR1 and CDR2 sequences are MNHEY and SMNVEV (reference sequence). After removal of 5 bases from V and 10 bases from J, the junction contained 21 bases not matched to a gene. The CDR3 spans 18 residues. CDR3 sequence (DNA): TGTGCCAGCAGTACCCCCCCGTATTTGCGGGAGGGCTTTGAGGAGCAGTTCTTC. It specifies CASSTPPYLREGFEEQFF.

With regard to this clone: This specimen includes other DNA sequences encoding the same CDR3. This chain joins TRBV6-1 and TRBJ2-7; 9 nucleotides agree with TRBD1. The CDR3 runs 14 residues. Germline values: CDR1 MNHNS, CDR2 SASEGT. V shed 6 bases and J 0 bases; nucleotides not matched to a gene: 3. The CDR3 loop is CASRDRGHSYEQYF. In DNA, the CDR3 is TGTGCCAGCAGGGACAGGGGCCACTCCTACGAGCAGTACTTC.

V usage is TRBV6-5 and J usage is TRBJ2-7; 8 bases match TRBD2. V gave up 6 bases and J gave up 0 bases; unmatched junction bases: 7. Germline assignment: CDR1 MNHEY and CDR2 SVGAGI. CDR3 length: 15 residues. In nucleotides, the CDR3 is TGTGCCAGCAGCCTCTCACTAGCGGCCTCCTACGAGCAGTACTTC. This codes for CASSLSLAASYEQYF.

The chain couples TRBV7-2 to TRBJ2-5, with 7 bases matching TRBD2. V lost 8 bases, J lost 5 bases, and 11 bases stayed unmatched. This CDR3 is built from 14 residues. Looked up from germline, CDR1 is SGHTA and CDR2 is FQGNSA. In DNA form, the CDR3 reads TGTGCCAGCCGTAGGGCAGGGCGGGGGGAGACCCAGTACTTC. Residues: CASRRAGRGETQYF.

V and J are TRBV6-6 and TRBJ2-5; TRBD1 is a possible D gene (5 bases). This CDR3 contains 15 residues. Trimming pared 2 bases from V and 5 bases from J, leaving 15 bases between. Looked up from germline, CDR1 is MNHNY and CDR2 is SVGAGI (reference sequence). CDR3 sequence (DNA): TGTGCCAGCAGTTACCGGGCTCCTGGGGCGGAGACCCAGTACTTC. It yields the protein CASSYRAPGAETQYF.

This clone was found once. The chain is built from TRBV29-1 and TRBJ2-5; 7 positions match TRBD1. CDR1 and CDR2 (germline): SQVTM, ANQGSEA. The CDR3 has 12 amino acids. V lost 7 bases to trimming and J lost 4 bases; unmatched junction nucleotides: 6. CDR3 protein: CSAQTGLETQYF. In DNA, the CDR3 is TGCAGCGCTCAGACAGGGCTAGAGACCCAGTACTTC.

The chain is built from TRBV7-2 and TRBJ1-2; 9 bases line up with TRBD1. V lost 0 bases to trimming and J lost 8 bases; unmatched junction nucleotides: 7. In germline, CDR1 is SGHTA, CDR2 FQGNSA. The CDR3 runs to 15 residues. The CDR3 sequence is CASSLALQGAGGYTF. CDR3 sequence (DNA): TGTGCCAGCAGCTTAGCGCTACAGGGGGCGGGAGGCTACACCTTC.

The rearrangement uses TRBV6-1 and TRBJ1-3; a possible D gene is TRBD1 (5 bases). The CDR3 runs 13 residues. V dropped 8 bases and J dropped 2 bases, with 10 bases sitting between them. Germline-derived CDR1 and CDR2 are MNHNS and SASEGT. The CDR3 sequence: CASGASPGNTIYF. The CDR3 nucleotides are TGTGCCAGCGGGGCGTCGCCTGGAAACACCATATATTTT.

The chain combines TRBV2 with TRBJ1-1, with a weak D call TRBD1 (6 bases). Germline-derived CDR1 and CDR2 are SNHLY and FYNNEI. V shed 4 bases and J shed 6 bases, with 15 bases lying between them. The length of the CDR3 is 14 residues. CDR3 region: CASSGFLGAAEAFF. CDR3 bases: TGTGCCAGCAGTGGGTTTTTGGGGGCAGCTGAAGCTTTCTTT. The full variable domain, rest sourced from reference TRBV2 and TRBJ1-1, is EPEVTQTPSHQVTQMGQEVILRCVPISNHLYFYWYRQILGQKVEFLVSFYNNEISEKSEIFDDQFSVERPDGSNFTLKIRSTKLEDSAMYFCASSGFLGAAEAFFGQGTRLTVV.

The chain has TRBV29-1 and TRBJ2-5; D possibly corresponds to TRBD2 (5 bases). The CDR3 spans 13 residues. V lost 4 bases to trimming and J lost 7 bases, with 16 bases between them. Germline V gene data show CDR1 as SQVTM and CDR2 as ANQGSEA. The CDR3: CSVVRTGIGTQYF. In DNA form, the CDR3 reads TGCAGCGTTGTAAGGACCGGGATTGGGACCCAGTACTTC. Using reference TRBV29-1 and TRBJ2-5 for the parts outside the CDR3, the full variable domain is SAVISQKPSRDICQRGTSLTIQCQVDSQVTMMFWYRQQPGQSLTLIATANQGSEATYESGFVIDKFPISRPNLTFSTLTVSNMSPEDSSIYLCSVVRTGIGTQYFGPGTRLLVL.

The chain employs TRBV7-3 and TRBJ2-2; TRBD2 might be the D (6 bases). The V end lost 5 bases, the J end lost 6 bases, and 13 bases lay between the germline ends. This CDR3 is 14 amino acids long. From germline, CDR1 is SGHTA and CDR2 FQGTGA. The CDR3, as DNA: TGTGCCAGCAGCCCCCTCCGGGACTCCGGGGAGCTGTTTTTT. Translation gives CASSPLRDSGELFF. The whole variable domain, filled in from reference TRBV7-3 and TRBJ2-2, reads GAGVSQTPSNKVTEKGKYVELRCDPISGHTALYWYRQSLGQGPEFLIYFQGTGAADDSGLPNDRFFAVRPEGSVSTLKIQRTERGDSAVYLCASSPLRDSGELFFGEGSRLTVL.

This clone was seen only a few times. V and J are TRBV6-5 and TRBJ2-7; TRBD2 matches at 7 bases. The V gene end was trimmed by 6 bases and the J gene end by 2 bases; junction bases not matched to a gene: 7. CDR1 is MNHEY and CDR2 is SVGAGI in the germline V gene. This CDR3 spans 14 amino acids. Here the CDR3 reads CASRRPGLPYEQYF. Here the CDR3 DNA reads TGTGCCAGCAGGAGGCCGGGACTACCCTACGAGCAGTACTTC.

The J gene is TRBJ2-2, the V gene TRBV2; TRBD2 might be the D (6 bases). Germline V gives CDR1 SNHLY, CDR2 FYNNEI. This CDR3 contains 15 residues. Trimming took off 6 bases at V and 0 bases at J, with 11 bases between the two ends. CDR3 amino acids: CASRPSAANTGELFF. In nucleotides, the CDR3 is TGTGCCAGCAGGCCTAGCGCCGCGAACACCGGGGAGCTGTTTTTT.